The next 5 T cell receptor beta chains were all read from a single sample in a study of blood T cell repertoires in COVID-19. Sequencing used immunoSEQ multiplex PCR; TCRdb keeps in-frame clones, though not all of them. The repertoire has around 340,000 clones, approximately 83% of them found once; the top ten carry roughly 4%. Sequenced sample: PBMCs or T cells enriched from blood (not recorded which). All receptors come from a woman in her thirties or forties with acute COVID-19.

The chain carries TRBV19 and TRBJ2-3; 8 bases line up with TRBD1. The germline CDR1 and CDR2 sequences are LNHDA and SQIVND (reference sequence). The CDR3 is made up of 13 amino acids. The V segment lost 10 bases and the J segment 1 base; nucleotides outside the gene matches: 4. DNA for the CDR3: TGTGCCACAACGGGACAGGGCACAGATACGCAGTATTTT. It encodes CATTGQGTDTQYF.

This rearrangement joins TRBV7-6 to TRBJ2-5; tentatively, D is TRBD1 (6 bases). The CDR3 is made up of 14 amino acids. Germline V gene sequence: CDR1 SGHVS, CDR2 FNYEAQ. V was clipped by 4 bases and J by 5 bases, with 14 bases between them. CDR3 in DNA: TGTGCCAGCAGCTACTACAGGGTATCGGAGACCCAGTACTTC. It is translated as CASSYYRVSETQYF.

The table lists this clone with a count of one. The chain carries TRBV28 and TRBJ1-1; 11 nucleotides line up with TRBD1. V gave up 7 bases and J gave up 6 bases; unmatched junction bases: 4. Germline V gives CDR1 MDHEN, CDR2 SYDVKM. This CDR3 has 13 residues. CDR3 nucleotides: TGTGCCAGCAAACCGGGACAGGGGGCTGAAGCTTTCTTT. It yields the protein CASKPGQGAEAFF.

This chain connects TRBV7-8 to TRBJ1-4; maybe TRBD1 (6 bases). Germline-derived CDR1 and CDR2 are SGHVS and FQNEAQ. Trimming pared 1 base from V and 6 bases from J, leaving 12 bases between. The CDR3 consists of 15 residues. This CDR3 reads CASSLVGGRDEKLFF. The CDR3 DNA sequence: TGTGCCAGCAGCTTAGTAGGGGGGAGGGATGAAAAACTGTTTTTT. Full variable domain (rest looked up from reference TRBV7-8 and TRBJ1-4): GAGVSQSPRYKVAKRGQDVALRCDPISGHVSLFWYQQALGQGPEFLTYFQNEAQLDKSGLPSDRFFAERPEGSVSTLKIQRTQQEDSAVYLCASSLVGGRDEKLFFGSGTQLSVL.

The V and J genes are TRBV10-3 and TRBJ2-1; TRBD1 matches at 7 bases. Germline CDR1 reads ENHRY; CDR2 reads SYGVKD. V trimming: 2 bases; J trimming: 12 bases; junction bases outside the gene matches: 7. The CDR3 is 13 residues long. CDR3 coding DNA: TGTGCCATCAGTGAGAAAGGGGGCGCACGGCAGTTCTTC. The encoded protein is CAISEKGGARQFF.